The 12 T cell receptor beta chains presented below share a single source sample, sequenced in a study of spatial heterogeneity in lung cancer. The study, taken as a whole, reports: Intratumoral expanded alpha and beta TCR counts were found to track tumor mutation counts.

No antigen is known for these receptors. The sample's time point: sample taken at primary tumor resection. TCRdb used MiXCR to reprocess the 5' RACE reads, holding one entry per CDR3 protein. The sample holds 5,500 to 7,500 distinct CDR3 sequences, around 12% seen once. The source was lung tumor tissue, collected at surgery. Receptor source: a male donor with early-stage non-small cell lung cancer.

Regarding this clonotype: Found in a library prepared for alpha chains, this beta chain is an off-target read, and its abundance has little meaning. The CDR3 DNA reads as TGCAGTGCATCAGGGGTCTATGGAAAAGAGACCCAGTACTTC. Translation: CSASGVYGKETQYF. This chain links TRBV20-1 with TRBJ2-5; D is possibly TRBD1 (6 bases). Per germline, CDR1 DFQATT and CDR2 SNEGSKA (reference sequence). The ends were cut back, 6 bases at V and 3 bases at J, with 17 bases in the middle. The CDR3 runs 14 residues.

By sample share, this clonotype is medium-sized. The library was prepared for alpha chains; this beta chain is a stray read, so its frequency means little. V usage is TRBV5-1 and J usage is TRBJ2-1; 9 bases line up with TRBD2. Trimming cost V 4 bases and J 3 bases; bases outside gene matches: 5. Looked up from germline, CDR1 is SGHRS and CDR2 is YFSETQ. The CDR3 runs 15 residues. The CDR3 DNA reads TGCGCCAGCAGCATAGGACTAGCGAGCTACAATGAGCAGTTCTTC. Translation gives CASSIGLASYNEQFF.

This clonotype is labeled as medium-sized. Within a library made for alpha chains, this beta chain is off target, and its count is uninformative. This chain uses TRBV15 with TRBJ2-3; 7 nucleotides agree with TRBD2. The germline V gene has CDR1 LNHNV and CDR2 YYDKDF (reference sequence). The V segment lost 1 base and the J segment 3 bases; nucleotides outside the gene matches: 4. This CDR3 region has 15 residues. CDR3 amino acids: CATSRGGSGTDTQYF. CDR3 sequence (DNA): TGTGCCACCAGCAGAGGCGGGAGTGGAACAGATACGCAGTATTTT.

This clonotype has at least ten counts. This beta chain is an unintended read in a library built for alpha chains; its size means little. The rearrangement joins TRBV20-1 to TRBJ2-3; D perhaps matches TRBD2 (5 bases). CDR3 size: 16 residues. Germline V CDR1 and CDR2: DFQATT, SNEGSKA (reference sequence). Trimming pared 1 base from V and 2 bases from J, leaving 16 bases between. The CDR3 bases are TGCAGTGCTAGAGGGGCGTGGCGGGTCATCACAGATACGCAGTATTTT. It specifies CSARGAWRVITDTQYF.

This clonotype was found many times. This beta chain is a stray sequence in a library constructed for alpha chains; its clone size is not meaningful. CDR3 residues: CASSWDSGNSPLHF. The CDR3 DNA is TGCGCCAGCAGCTGGGACAGTGGCAATTCACCCCTCCACTTT. The chain has TRBV5-1 and TRBJ1-6, with 7 positions matching TRBD1. The CDR3 has 14 residues. Trimming at V came to 3 bases and at J to 7 bases, leaving 4 bases not matched to a gene. The V gene's germline CDR1 is SGHRS and CDR2 YFSETQ.

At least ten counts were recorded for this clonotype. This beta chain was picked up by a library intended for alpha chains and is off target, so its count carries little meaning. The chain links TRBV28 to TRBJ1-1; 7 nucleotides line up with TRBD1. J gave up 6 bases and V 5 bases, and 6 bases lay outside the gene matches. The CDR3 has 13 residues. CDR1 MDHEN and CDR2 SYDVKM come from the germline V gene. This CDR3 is CASSDRVPPEAFF. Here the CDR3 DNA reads TGTGCCAGCAGTGACAGGGTCCCTCCTGAAGCTTTCTTT.

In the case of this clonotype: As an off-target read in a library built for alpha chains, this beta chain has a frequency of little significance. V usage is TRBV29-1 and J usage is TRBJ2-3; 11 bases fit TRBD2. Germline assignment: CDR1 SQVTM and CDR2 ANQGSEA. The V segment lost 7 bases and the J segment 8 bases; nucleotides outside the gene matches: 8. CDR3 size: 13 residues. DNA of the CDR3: TGCAGCGGTACTAGCGGGAGCTTTAGTACGCAGTATTTT. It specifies CSGTSGSFSTQYF.

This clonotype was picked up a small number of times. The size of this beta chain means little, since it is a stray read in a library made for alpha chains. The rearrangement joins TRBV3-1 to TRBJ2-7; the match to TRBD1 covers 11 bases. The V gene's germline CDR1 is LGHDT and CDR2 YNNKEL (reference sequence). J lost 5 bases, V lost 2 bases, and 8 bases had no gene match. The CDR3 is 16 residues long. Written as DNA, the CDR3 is TGTGCCAGCAGCCAATGGACAGGGGGCTACGGGAACGAGCAGTACTTC. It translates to CASSQWTGGYGNEQYF.

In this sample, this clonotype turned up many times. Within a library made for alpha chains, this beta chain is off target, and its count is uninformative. Written as DNA, the CDR3 is TGTGCTAGTGGTTTCCTCCTCCTCTCGTCGGGAGGAATTGAGCAGTTCTTC. The encoded protein is CASGFLLLSSGGIEQFF. The chain couples TRBV12-5 to TRBJ2-1; 7 nucleotides line up with TRBD2. V was pared by 3 bases and J by 9 bases, with 17 bases of the junction left unmatched. The CDR3 sequence is 17 residues long. Germline V gives CDR1 LGHNT, CDR2 FRNRAP.

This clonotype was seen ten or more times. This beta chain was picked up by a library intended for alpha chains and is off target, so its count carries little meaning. Here the CDR3 DNA reads TGTGCCAGAAGGAGTATGACAGGGCGGTGGGGACAGCCCCAGCATTTT. This translates into CARRSMTGRWGQPQHF. The rearrangement uses TRBV5-3 and TRBJ1-5, with TRBD1 matching 7 bases. TRBV5-3 is sorted into the ORF group, with uncertain function. The CDR3 contains 16 residues. J was trimmed by 7 bases and V by 5 bases; bases with no gene match: 15.

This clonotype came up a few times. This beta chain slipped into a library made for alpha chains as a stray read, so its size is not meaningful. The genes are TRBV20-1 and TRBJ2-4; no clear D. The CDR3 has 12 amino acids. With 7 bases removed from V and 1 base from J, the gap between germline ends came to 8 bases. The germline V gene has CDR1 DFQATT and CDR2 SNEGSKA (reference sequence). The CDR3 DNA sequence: TGCAGTGGGTACAGTGCCAAAAACATTCAGTACTTC. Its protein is CSGYSAKNIQYF.

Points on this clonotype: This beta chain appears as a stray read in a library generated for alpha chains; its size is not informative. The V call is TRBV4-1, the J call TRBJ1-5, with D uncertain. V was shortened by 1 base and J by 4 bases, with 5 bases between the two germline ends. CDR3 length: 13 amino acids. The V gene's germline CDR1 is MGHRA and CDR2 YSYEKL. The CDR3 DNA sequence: TGCGCCAGCAGCCAAGGAGGGAATCAGCCCCAGCATTTT. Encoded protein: CASSQGGNQPQHF.